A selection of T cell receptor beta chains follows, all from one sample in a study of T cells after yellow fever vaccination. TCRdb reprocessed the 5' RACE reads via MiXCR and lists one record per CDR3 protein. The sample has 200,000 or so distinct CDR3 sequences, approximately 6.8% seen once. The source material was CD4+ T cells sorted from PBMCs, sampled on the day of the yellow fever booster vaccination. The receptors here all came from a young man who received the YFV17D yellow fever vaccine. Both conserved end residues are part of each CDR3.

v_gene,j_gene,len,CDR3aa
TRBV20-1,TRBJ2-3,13,CSARRQGTDTQYF
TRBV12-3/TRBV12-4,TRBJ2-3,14,CATQAGGLPDTQYF
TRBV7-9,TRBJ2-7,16,CASSLIDQMGNYEQYF
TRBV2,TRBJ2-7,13,CASSGGKAYEQYF
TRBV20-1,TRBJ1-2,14,CSARDFRGIHGYTF
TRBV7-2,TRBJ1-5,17,CASSLGVSGGSNQPQHF
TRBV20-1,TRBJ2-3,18,CSARDPLSPTTSTDTQYF
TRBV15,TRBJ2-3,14,CATSPRHGTDTQYF
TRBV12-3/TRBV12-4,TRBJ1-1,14,CASSRAGRDTEAFF
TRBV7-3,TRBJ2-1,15,CASSGGPPEYNEQFF
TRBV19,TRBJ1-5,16,CASRGTAHQSNQPQHF
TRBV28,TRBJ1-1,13,CASSFSQGGEAFF
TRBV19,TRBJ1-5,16,CASSPRTPYSNQPQHF
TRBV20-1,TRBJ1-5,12,CSATQGTQPQHF
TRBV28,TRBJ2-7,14,CASSKTSGPYEQYF
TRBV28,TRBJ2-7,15,CASKTWGDRTYEQYF
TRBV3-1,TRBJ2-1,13,CASTKLGGNEQFF
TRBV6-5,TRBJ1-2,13,CASSYGGGRGYTF
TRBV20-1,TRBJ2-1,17,CSAGGLAGGTLYNEQFF
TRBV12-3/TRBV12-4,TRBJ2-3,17,CASSPPKTSGTKDTQYF
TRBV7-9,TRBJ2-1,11,CASTPSNEQFF
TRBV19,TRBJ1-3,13,CASSGDGRNTIYF
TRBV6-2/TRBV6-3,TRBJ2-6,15,CASTRQVSGANVLTF
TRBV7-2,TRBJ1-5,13,CASSRGPDQPQHF
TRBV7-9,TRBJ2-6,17,CASSLLGTISQANVLTF
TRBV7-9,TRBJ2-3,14,CASSLAGGFDTQYF
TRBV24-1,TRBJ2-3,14,CATSGVAGTDKQYF
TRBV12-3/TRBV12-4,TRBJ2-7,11,CASSALFQQYF
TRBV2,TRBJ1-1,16,CASRKVGQGSNTEAFF
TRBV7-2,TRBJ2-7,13,CASSLGLGREQYF
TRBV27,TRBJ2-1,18,CASSLRAGLAYAYNEQFF
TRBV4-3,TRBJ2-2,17,CASSQWKAGGGTGELFF
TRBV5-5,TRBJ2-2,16,CASSLAGTGISGELFF
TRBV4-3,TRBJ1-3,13,CASSQSPGNTIYF
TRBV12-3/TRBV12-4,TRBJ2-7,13,CASSIRHVYEQYF
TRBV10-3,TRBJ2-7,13,CAISTGSPGDQYF
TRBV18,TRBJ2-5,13,CASSPRIAETQYF
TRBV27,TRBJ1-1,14,CASSFTGSNTEAFF
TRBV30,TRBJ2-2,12,CAWSVRTGELFF
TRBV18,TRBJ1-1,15,CASSPPGGLNTEAFF
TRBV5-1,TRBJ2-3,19,CASSQRRGLAGLETDTQYF
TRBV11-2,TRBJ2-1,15,CASSSPRGGENEQFF
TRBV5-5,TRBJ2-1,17,CASSLAGKISSYNEQFF
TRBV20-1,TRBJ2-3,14,CSAVSGLSTDTQYF
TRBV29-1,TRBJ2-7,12,CSVGGAGYEQYF
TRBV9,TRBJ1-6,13,CASSGQGHSPLHF
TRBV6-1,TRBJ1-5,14,CASKGGTTNQPQHF
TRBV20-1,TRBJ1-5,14,CSARSGTAGQPQHF
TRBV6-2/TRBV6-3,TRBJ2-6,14,CATKVGSGANVLTF
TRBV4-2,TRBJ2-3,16,CASSQVTSRGTDTQYF
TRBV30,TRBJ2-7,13,CAWKTVGAYEQYF
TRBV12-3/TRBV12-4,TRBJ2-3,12,CASRGGADTQYF
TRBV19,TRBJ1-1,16,CASSIAGQTMNTEAFF
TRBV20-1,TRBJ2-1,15,CSARDNPRAYNEQFF
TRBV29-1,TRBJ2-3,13,CSVRLLHTDTQYF
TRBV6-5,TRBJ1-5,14,CASSYSSGNQPQHF